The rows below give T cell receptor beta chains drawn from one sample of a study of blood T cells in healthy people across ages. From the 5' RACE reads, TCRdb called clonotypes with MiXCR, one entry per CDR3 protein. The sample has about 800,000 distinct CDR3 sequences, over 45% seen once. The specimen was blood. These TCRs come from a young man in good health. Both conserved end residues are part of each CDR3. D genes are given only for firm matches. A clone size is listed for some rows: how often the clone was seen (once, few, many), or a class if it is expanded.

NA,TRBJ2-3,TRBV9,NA,TGTGCCAGCAGCGCCCAGACTAGGGAGGGCACAGATACGCAGTATTTT,CASSAQTREGTDTQYF
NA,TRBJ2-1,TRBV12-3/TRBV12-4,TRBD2,TGTGCCAGCAGTTTAGGGGCGGGGGGGCCTTTGGATGAGCAGTTCTTC,CASSLGAGGPLDEQFF
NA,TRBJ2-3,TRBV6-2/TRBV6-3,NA,TGTGCCAGCAGTTACGACCAGCTAAATACGCAGTATTTT,CASSYDQLNTQYF
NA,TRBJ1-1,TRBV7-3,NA,TGTGCCAGCAGCCGACAGATGAACACTGAAGCTTTCTTT,CASSRQMNTEAFF
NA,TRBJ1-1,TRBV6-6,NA,TGTGCCAGCAGTTCTATTGACACCGAGAACACTGAAGCTTTCTTT,CASSSIDTENTEAFF
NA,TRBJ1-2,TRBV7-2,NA,TGTGCCAGCAGCTTAGATGTGGCTACAGTTAGGGCTGGCTACACCTTC,CASSLDVATVRAGYTF
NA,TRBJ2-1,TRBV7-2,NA,TGTGCCAGCAGCCCCGGGGACCCCGCCGGGGAGCAGTTCTTC,CASSPGDPAGEQFF
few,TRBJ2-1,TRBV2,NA,TGTGCCAGCAGGGATGAGGGCAATGAGCAGTTCTTC,CASRDEGNEQFF
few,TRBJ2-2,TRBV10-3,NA,TGTGCCATCAGTGGTCTGATCTCGCCTACCACCGGGGAGCTGTTTTTT,CAISGLISPTTGELFF
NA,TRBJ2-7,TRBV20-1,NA,TGCAGTGCTACCCCGGGACCGAGCTACGAGCAGTACTTC,CSATPGPSYEQYF
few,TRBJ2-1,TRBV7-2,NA,TGTGCCAGCAGCCCCCGGAACAGGCTATACAATGAGCAGTTCTTC,CASSPRNRLYNEQFF
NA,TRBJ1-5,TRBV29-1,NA,TGCAGCGTTCTGGACAGTACCGGCCCCGGGAATCAGCCCCAGCATTTT,CSVLDSTGPGNQPQHF
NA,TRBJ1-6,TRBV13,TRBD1,TGTGCTAGCAGCGCTGGACAGGGGGGCTCACCCCTCCACTTT,CASSAGQGGSPLHF
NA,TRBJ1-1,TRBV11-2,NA,TGTGCCAGCAGCTCAAAGGTCGTGGCTTTCTTT,CASSSKVVAFF
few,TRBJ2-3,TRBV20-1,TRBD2,TGCAGTGTTTATTGGACTAGCGAACGCACAGATACGCAGTATTTT,CSVYWTSERTDTQYF
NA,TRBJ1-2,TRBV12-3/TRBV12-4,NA,TGTGCCAGCAGTTTAATAGGGGAGTATGGCTACACCTTC,CASSLIGEYGYTF
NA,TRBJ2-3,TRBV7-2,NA,TGTGCCAGCAGCCGCCGACTGGATTTCACAGATACGCAGTATTTT,CASSRRLDFTDTQYF
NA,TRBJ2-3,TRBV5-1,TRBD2,TGCGCCACTAAGACTAGCGGTCGAGTGGTAGATACGCAGTATTTT,CATKTSGRVVDTQYF
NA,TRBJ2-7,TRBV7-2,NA,TGTGCCAGCAGCTTAAGACAGCTTCAGTACTTC,CASSLRQLQYF
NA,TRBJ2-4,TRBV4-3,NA,TGCGCCAGCAGCCAAGGGGGAATTCCGGACAACATTCAGTACTTC,CASSQGGIPDNIQYF
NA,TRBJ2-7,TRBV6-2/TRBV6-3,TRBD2,TGTGCCAGCAGATTGTCTAGCGGGACATCCTACGAGCAGTACTTC,CASRLSSGTSYEQYF
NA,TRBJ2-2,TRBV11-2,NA,TGTGCCAGCAGCCCACAGACTAGGACCGGGGAGCTGTTTTTT,CASSPQTRTGELFF
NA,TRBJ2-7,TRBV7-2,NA,TGTGCCAGCAGCTTAGCGAGGGGAGTCTACGAGCAGTACTTC,CASSLARGVYEQYF
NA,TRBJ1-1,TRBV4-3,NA,TGCGCCAGCAGCCCGGGGTGGCAGCACAACACTGAAGCTTTCTTT,CASSPGWQHNTEAFF
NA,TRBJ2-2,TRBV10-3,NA,TGTGCCAGTACGCCGTCGGGCACCGGGGAGCTGTTTTTT,CASTPSGTGELFF
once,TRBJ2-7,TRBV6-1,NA,TGTGCCAGCACCATCCAGGAGGGAACCTACGAGCAGTACTTC,CASTIQEGTYEQYF
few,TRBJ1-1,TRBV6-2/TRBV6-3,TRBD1,TGTGCCAGCAGTTACTCGGGACAGGGGGTCACTGAAGCTTTCTTT,CASSYSGQGVTEAFF
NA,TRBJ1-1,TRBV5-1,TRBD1,TGCGCCAGCAGCTGGGGGGACAGGACACATACTGAAGCTTTCTTT,CASSWGDRTHTEAFF
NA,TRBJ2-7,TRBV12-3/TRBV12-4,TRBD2,TGTGCCAGCAGTCCGGCTAGCGGGAAGATATACGAGCAGTACTTC,CASSPASGKIYEQYF
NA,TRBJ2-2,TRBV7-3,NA,TGTGCCAGCAGCCCCCGGCGGGGGACAGCGAACACCGGGGAGCCGTTTTTT,CASSPRRGTANTGEPFF
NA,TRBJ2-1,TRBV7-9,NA,TGTGCCAGCGGATCCTACAATGAGCAGTTCTTC,CASGSYNEQFF
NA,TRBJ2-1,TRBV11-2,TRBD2,TGTGCCAGCAAATCGACCGCCAGGACTAGCGGGGGTTACAATGAGCAGTTCTTC,CASKSTARTSGGYNEQFF
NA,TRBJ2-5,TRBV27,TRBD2,TGTGCCAGCAGCTCGACTAGCTTGTCGACCCAGTACTTC,CASSSTSLSTQYF
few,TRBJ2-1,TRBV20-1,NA,TGCAGTGCCACGAGACTAGTCTACGAGCAGTTCTTC,CSATRLVYEQFF
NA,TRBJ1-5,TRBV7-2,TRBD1,TGTGCCAGCAGCTTAGCTACAGGGGTTGTCCAGCCCCAGCATTTT,CASSLATGVVQPQHF
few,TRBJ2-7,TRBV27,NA,TGTGCCAGCAGTATCTACCCGAGCTCCTACGAGCAGTACTTC,CASSIYPSSYEQYF
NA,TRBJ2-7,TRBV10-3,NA,TGTGCCATCAGAACACAGGGAACGTACGAGCAGTACTTC,CAIRTQGTYEQYF
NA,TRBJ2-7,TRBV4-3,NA,TGCGCCAGCAGCCAAGATATCCCCGACGAGCAGTACTTC,CASSQDIPDEQYF
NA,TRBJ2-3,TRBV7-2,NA,TGTGCCAGCAGCTTAGCCACTATGGACCGACGATCGGAGTATTTT,CASSLATMDRRSEYF
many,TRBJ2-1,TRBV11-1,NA,TGTGCCAGCAGCTTATTCGGGACACAGAATGAGCAGTTCTTC,CASSLFGTQNEQFF
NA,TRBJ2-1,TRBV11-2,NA,TGTGCCAGCAGCTTACATACAATCCCTGACTACAATGAGCAGTTCTTC,CASSLHTIPDYNEQFF
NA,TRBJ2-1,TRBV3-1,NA,TGTGCCAGCAGCCAAGCCTGGGGCAATGAGCAGTTCTTC,CASSQAWGNEQFF
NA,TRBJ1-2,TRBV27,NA,TGTGCCAGCCGGTTGTACAAAATTAACTATGGCTACACCTTC,CASRLYKINYGYTF
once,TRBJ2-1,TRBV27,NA,TGTGCCAGCAGTTTTTCTGGACGGAGTATCAATGAGCAGTTCTTC,CASSFSGRSINEQFF